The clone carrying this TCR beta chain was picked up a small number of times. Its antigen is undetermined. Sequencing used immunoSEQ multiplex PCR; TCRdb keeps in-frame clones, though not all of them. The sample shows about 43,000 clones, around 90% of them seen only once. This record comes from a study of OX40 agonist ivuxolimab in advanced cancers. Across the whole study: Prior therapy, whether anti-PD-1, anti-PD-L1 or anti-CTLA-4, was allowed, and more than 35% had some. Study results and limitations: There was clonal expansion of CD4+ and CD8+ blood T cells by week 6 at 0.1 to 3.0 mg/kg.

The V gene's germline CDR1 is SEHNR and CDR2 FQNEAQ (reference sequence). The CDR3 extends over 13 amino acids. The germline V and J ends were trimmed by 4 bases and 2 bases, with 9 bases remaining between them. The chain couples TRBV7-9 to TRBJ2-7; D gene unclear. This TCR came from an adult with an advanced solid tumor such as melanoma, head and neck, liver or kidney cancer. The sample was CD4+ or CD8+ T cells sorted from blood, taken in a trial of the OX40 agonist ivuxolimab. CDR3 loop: CASSSTPTYEQYF. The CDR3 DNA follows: TGTGCCAGCAGCTCGACACCTACCTACGAGCAGTACTTC.